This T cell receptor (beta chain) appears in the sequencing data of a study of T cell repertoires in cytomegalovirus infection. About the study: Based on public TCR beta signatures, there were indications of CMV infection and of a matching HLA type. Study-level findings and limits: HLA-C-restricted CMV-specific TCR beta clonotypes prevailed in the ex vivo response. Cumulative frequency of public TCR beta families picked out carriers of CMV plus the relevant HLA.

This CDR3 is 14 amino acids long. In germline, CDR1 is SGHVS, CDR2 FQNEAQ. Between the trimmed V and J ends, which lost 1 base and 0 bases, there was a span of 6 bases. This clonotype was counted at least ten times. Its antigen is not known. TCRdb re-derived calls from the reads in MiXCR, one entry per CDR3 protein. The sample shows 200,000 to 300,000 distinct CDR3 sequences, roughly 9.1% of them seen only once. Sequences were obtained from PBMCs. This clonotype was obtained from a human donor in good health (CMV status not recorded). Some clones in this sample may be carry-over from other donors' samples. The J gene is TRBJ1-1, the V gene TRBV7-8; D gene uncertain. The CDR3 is CASSLVSVNTEAFF. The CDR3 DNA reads TGTGCCAGCAGCTTAGTTTCGGTGAACACTGAAGCTTTCTTT.